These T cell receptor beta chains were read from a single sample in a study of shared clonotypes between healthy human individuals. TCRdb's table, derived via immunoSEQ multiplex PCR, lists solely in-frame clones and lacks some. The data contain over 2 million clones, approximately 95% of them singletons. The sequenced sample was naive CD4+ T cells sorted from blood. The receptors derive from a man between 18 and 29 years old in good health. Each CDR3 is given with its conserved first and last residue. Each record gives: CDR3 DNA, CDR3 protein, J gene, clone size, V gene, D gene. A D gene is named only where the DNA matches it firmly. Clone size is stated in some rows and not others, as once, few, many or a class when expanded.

TGTGCCAGCTCCCCAGGGAGCTTGGGCTCCTACGAGCAGTACTTC CASSPGSLGSYEQYF TRBJ2-7 . TRBV18 .
TGCGCCAGCAGCCGATGGGGGGTAAATGAAAAACTGTTTTTT CASSRWGVNEKLFF TRBJ1-4 . TRBV4-1 .
TGCGCCAGCAGCGTAACAAACCTAGGGGGAAATACTGAAGCTTTCTTT CASSVTNLGGNTEAFF TRBJ1-1 . TRBV5-1 .
TGTGCCAGCAGCTTATCAGCGGGCGTCTACAATGAGCAGTTCTTC CASSLSAGVYNEQFF TRBJ2-1 once TRBV11-3 .
TGTGCCAGCAGTTTATCGTCCGACAGGGCTTACGAGCAGTACTTC CASSLSSDRAYEQYF TRBJ2-7 . TRBV27 TRBD1
TGTGCCAGCAGCTTAGGAGCGGAGACCCAGTACTTC CASSLGAETQYF TRBJ2-5 . TRBV7-2 .
TGCGCCAGCAGCTCCCGGGACAGGGGCATTCAGTACTTC CASSSRDRGIQYF TRBJ2-4 . TRBV5-1 TRBD1
TGTGCCAGCAGTGTCTCGGCCCTAACAGATACGCAGTATTTT CASSVSALTDTQYF TRBJ2-3 . TRBV6-4 .
TGTGCCAGTAGGTTGGACAGGCTGAACACTGAAGCTTTCTTT CASRLDRLNTEAFF TRBJ1-1 . TRBV19 TRBD1
TGTGCCAGCAGCCTAGGACAGTCTAATCAGCCCCAGCATTTT CASSLGQSNQPQHF TRBJ1-5 few TRBV5-6 .
TGTGCCAGCTTGGCGGGGACAAACACAGATACGCAGTATTTT CASLAGTNTDTQYF TRBJ2-3 . TRBV7-8 .
TGTGCCAGCAGCTTAGTCGAGACCGGCTCCTACGAGCAGTACTTC CASSLVETGSYEQYF TRBJ2-7 . TRBV11-2 .
TGTGCCAGCAGCACCAGCGGGGCAGAGACCCAGTACTTC CASSTSGAETQYF TRBJ2-5 . TRBV9 TRBD2
TGTGCCAGCAGAGGCTTTCAGACTACGCAGTATTTT CASRGFQTTQYF TRBJ2-3 . TRBV6-5 .
TGCGCCAGCAGCATAGGGGGCCTCACAGATACGCAGTATTTT CASSIGGLTDTQYF TRBJ2-3 . TRBV5-1 TRBD1
TGTGCCAGTAGTATTATACCGGGCCGTCATTATAGCAATCAGCCCCAGCATTTT CASSIIPGRHYSNQPQHF TRBJ1-5 once TRBV19 .
TGTGCCTGGACGGGGACTAGCGGCTACAATGAGCAGTTCTTC CAWTGTSGYNEQFF TRBJ2-1 . TRBV30 TRBD2
TGTGCCATCAGTGAGTCGGGGACTACAATCTACGAGCAGTACTTC CAISESGTTIYEQYF TRBJ2-7 . TRBV10-3 TRBD2
TGTGCCAGCAGCTTGATCGGTCACTCCGGGACTAGCTCCTACGAGCAGTACTTC CASSLIGHSGTSSYEQYF TRBJ2-7 . TRBV5-4 TRBD2
TGTGCCATCGGACAGGGACGCATAGAGCAGTACTTC CAIGQGRIEQYF TRBJ2-7 . TRBV10-3 TRBD1
TGTGCCAGCAGTTACTCGGGTCGTAGCGAGCAGTACTTC CASSYSGRSEQYF TRBJ2-7 . TRBV6-6 .
TGTGCCATCAGTGAGGTGCAGGGGGCTTGGGAGACCCAGTACTTC CAISEVQGAWETQYF TRBJ2-5 . TRBV10-3 TRBD1
TGTGCCAGCAGCGCAGGGACAGGACACACCGGGGAGCTGTTTTTT CASSAGTGHTGELFF TRBJ2-2 . TRBV9 TRBD1
TGTGCCAGCAGCTACATACAGGGGAACACCGGGGAGCTGTTTTTT CASSYIQGNTGELFF TRBJ2-2 . TRBV7-3 .
TGTGCCAGCAGTGGCCTAAGAGTGGGCACAGATACGCAGTATTTT CASSGLRVGTDTQYF TRBJ2-3 . TRBV2 .
TGTGCCAGCAGCACCATTGAGGGACACAATGAGCAGTTCTTC CASSTIEGHNEQFF TRBJ2-1 . TRBV7-9 .
TGTGCCAGCAGCCCGAATTCCGCAAAACAGTACTTC CASSPNSAKQYF TRBJ2-4 . TRBV7-2 .
TGTGCCAGCAGTTACGCCCTTGGACCGGGACAGGGGCCCAGAAAACTGTTTTTT CASSYALGPGQGPRKLFF TRBJ1-4 . TRBV27 TRBD1
TGTGCCAGCGGAATGGGACAGGGCTTCCAGCCCCAGCATTTT CASGMGQGFQPQHF TRBJ1-5 . TRBV27 TRBD1
TGTGCCAGCAGCTTAGGAGGGTTTTCGGCTTACTCTGGAAACACCATATATTTT CASSLGGFSAYSGNTIYF TRBJ1-3 . TRBV7-9 .
TGTGCCTGGAGTGATCTCCGGGATACGCAGTATTTT CAWSDLRDTQYF TRBJ2-3 . TRBV30 .
TGTGCCAGCAGTTACGCGTCACAGGGGATCTATGGCTACACCTTC CASSYASQGIYGYTF TRBJ1-2 . TRBV6-6 TRBD1
TGTGCCAGCAGCTTAGCGCCGGGACAGGGATCCTTC CASSLAPGQGSF TRBJ1-2 . TRBV7-2 TRBD1
TGTGCCAGCACTCCCAGGGACTCTTACAATGAGCAGTTCTTC CASTPRDSYNEQFF TRBJ2-1 . TRBV6-6 .
TGTGCCAGCAGCTTAGTGGGGCGGGGCACCGGGGAGCTGTTTTTT CASSLVGRGTGELFF TRBJ2-2 . TRBV7-9 .
TGTGCCAGCAGCCGGGAGGGCAGCAATCAGCCCCAGCATTTT CASSREGSNQPQHF TRBJ1-5 . TRBV6-5 .
TGTGCCAGCAGCGCCGGACTAGCGGGAGGAACTGAGCAGTTCTTC CASSAGLAGGTEQFF TRBJ2-1 . TRBV9 TRBD2
TGTGCCAGCAGCGTAGAAACGGTGGGGGGTGAGCAGTTCTTC CASSVETVGGEQFF TRBJ2-1 . TRBV9 .
TGTGCCAGCAGTGACTCATACGGGACTAGCGGGAGGAATGAGCAGTTCTTC CASSDSYGTSGRNEQFF TRBJ2-1 . TRBV6-4 TRBD2
TGTGCTAGTGGTTTCGGCGGACCGAACACTGAAGCTTTCTTT CASGFGGPNTEAFF TRBJ1-1 . TRBV12-5 .
TGTGCCAGCAGCTCCGGACTAGAAGAGACCCAGTACTTC CASSSGLEETQYF TRBJ2-5 . TRBV5-6 TRBD2
TGTGCCAGCAGCTTACCACCAGGGGGCTACGAGCAGTACTTC CASSLPPGGYEQYF TRBJ2-7 . TRBV28 TRBD1